This TCR beta chain was profiled in a study of T cell changes during pregnancy in multiple sclerosis. Measured with immunoSEQ multiplex PCR; TCRdb has only the in-frame clones, and not every one. The table shows roughly 60,000 clones, with roughly nine tenths occurring only once. This clone was seen a single time. The material sequenced was peripheral blood, taken before pregnancy. The sequence came from a female donor with multiple sclerosis, enrolled in a pregnancy study.

DNA for the CDR3: TGTGCCAGCAGCTTTGAGGGCAGGGGAGGCAATCAGCCCCAGCATTTT. Translated, it gives CASSFEGRGGNQPQHF. The chain employs TRBV7-2 and TRBJ1-5; possible D gene TRBD1, 6 bases. This CDR3 comprises 16 residues. Germline V gene data show CDR1 as SGHTA and CDR2 as FQGNSA. The V end lost 3 bases, the J end lost 2 bases, and 14 bases lay between the germline ends. The complete variable domain, with remaining parts taken from reference TRBV7-2 and TRBJ1-5, reads GAGVSQSPSNKVTEKGKDVELRCDPISGHTALYWYRQSLGQGLEFLIYFQGNSAPDKSGLPSDRFSAERTGGSVSTLTIQRTQQEDSAVYLCASSFEGRGGNQPQHFGDGTRLSIL.